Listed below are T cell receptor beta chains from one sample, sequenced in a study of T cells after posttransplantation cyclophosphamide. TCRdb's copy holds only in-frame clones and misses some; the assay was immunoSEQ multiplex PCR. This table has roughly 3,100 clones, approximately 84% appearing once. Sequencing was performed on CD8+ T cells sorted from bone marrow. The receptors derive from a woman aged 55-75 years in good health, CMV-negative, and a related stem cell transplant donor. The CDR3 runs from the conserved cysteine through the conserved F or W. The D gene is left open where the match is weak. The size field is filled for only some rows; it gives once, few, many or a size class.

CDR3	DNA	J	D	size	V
CASAKGTGVYEQYF	TGTGCCAGCGCAAAGGGGACAGGGGTGTACGAGCAGTACTTC	TRBJ2-7	TRBD1	NA	TRBV4-2
CASSYSTTGRYGYTF	TGTGCCAGCAGTTACTCGACGACAGGGAGGTATGGCTACACCTTC	TRBJ1-2	TRBD1	NA	TRBV6-5
CASSESGGLCNQPQHF	TGCGCCAGCAGTGAGTCCGGGGGTTTGTGCAATCAGCCCCAGCATTTT	TRBJ1-5	NA	NA	TRBV10-1
CASSRGGGGPTDTQYF	TGCGCCAGCAGCCGAGGAGGCGGGGGGCCAACAGATACGCAGTATTTT	TRBJ2-3	TRBD2	NA	TRBV4-1
CATSRGRDRAYGYTF	TGTGCCACCAGCAGAGGCCGGGACAGGGCGTATGGCTACACCTTC	TRBJ1-2	TRBD1	NA	TRBV15
CASSWTGSTEAFF	TGTGCCAGCAGTTGGACAGGGAGCACTGAAGCTTTCTTT	TRBJ1-1	TRBD1	once	TRBV6-6
CASSLSGLSGGELFF	TGTGCCAGCAGTTTATCGGGACTATCGGGCGGGGAGCTGTTTTTT	TRBJ2-2	TRBD2	NA	TRBV28
CASSLGTGGGDTQYF	TGTGCCAGCAGTTTAGGGACAGGGGGCGGAGATACGCAGTATTTT	TRBJ2-3	TRBD1	NA	TRBV27
CASSPILPNTIYF	TGTGCCAGCAGCCCTATTCTTCCAAACACCATATATTTT	TRBJ1-3	NA	NA	TRBV9
CASSPGGSRWTDTQYF	TGCGCCAGCAGCCCGGGAGGATCCCGTTGGACAGATACGCAGTATTTT	TRBJ2-3	TRBD2	NA	TRBV4-1
CASSLEVWGTSAYEQYF	TGCGCCAGCAGCTTGGAAGTTTGGGGGACTTCGGCCTACGAGCAGTACTTC	TRBJ2-7	NA	NA	TRBV5-1
CASRNRGGTGELFF	TGTGCCAGCAGGAACAGGGGGGGGACCGGGGAGCTGTTTTTT	TRBJ2-2	NA	once	TRBV6-5
CASSTRQGMTRRRNQPQHF	TGTGCCAGCAGCACTAGACAGGGTATGACCCGAAGGAGGAATCAGCCCCAGCATTTT	TRBJ1-5	NA	NA	TRBV21-1
CSVGDRLQFF	TGCAGCGTGGGGGACAGGCTTCAGTTCTTC	TRBJ2-1	TRBD1	NA	TRBV29-1
CSVERGRAFQETQYF	TGCAGCGTTGAAAGGGGGAGGGCCTTCCAAGAGACCCAGTACTTC	TRBJ2-5	NA	NA	TRBV29-1
CASSSTGTGLKEQFF	TGTGCCAGCAGCTCCACCGGGACAGGGCTTAAGGAGCAGTTCTTC	TRBJ2-1	TRBD1	few	TRBV7-8
CASSQDQSGFAEQFF	TGCGCCAGCAGCCAGGACCAGTCGGGGTTCGCTGAGCAGTTCTTC	TRBJ2-1	NA	NA	TRBV4-3
CASSRQGNEQFF	TGTGCCAGCAGCCGACAGGGTAATGAGCAGTTCTTC	TRBJ2-1	TRBD1	NA	TRBV6-5
CASSQPGTKNIQYF	TGTGCCAGCAGCCAACCGGGGACCAAAAACATTCAGTACTTC	TRBJ2-4	NA	NA	TRBV14
CASSQEGPRRPKQPQHF	TGTGCCAGCAGCCAAGAGGGCCCAAGGAGGCCCAAACAGCCCCAGCATTTT	TRBJ1-5	NA	NA	TRBV4-2
CASRQPRRGVMNTEAFF	TGTGCCAGCAGACAACCTCGGCGGGGAGTCATGAACACTGAAGCTTTCTTT	TRBJ1-1	NA	NA	TRBV7-8
CASSLWGGEGRQEQFF	TGTGCCAGCAGCTTATGGGGGGGAGAGGGACGTCAGGAGCAGTTCTTC	TRBJ2-1	TRBD2	NA	TRBV11-2